This T cell receptor beta chain is from a study of cytomegalovirus exposure and HLA in healthy donors. The PCR employed 60 Vbeta primers together with 13 Jbeta primers. The method was immunoSEQ multiplex PCR; TCRdb's version includes in-frame clones alone and lacks a portion of them. The data hold roughly 220,000 clones, with about 74% observed a single time. This CDR3 has 17 residues. Germline assignment: CDR1 SGDLS and CDR2 YYNGEE. Notes on this clone: The junction departs from the called germline gene at one end, perhaps through a read error.

The chain joins TRBV9 to TRBJ2-1; tentative D call: TRBD2 (5 bases). The clonotype was recovered from a woman in her twenties or thirties in good health and CMV-seronegative. Sequences were obtained from PBMCs. The CDR3 region has the DNA TGTGACAGCAGCACTACGCCAAGAGGGCCCAATCGGAATGAGCAGTTCTTC. This sequence encodes CDSSTTPRGPNRNEQFF.